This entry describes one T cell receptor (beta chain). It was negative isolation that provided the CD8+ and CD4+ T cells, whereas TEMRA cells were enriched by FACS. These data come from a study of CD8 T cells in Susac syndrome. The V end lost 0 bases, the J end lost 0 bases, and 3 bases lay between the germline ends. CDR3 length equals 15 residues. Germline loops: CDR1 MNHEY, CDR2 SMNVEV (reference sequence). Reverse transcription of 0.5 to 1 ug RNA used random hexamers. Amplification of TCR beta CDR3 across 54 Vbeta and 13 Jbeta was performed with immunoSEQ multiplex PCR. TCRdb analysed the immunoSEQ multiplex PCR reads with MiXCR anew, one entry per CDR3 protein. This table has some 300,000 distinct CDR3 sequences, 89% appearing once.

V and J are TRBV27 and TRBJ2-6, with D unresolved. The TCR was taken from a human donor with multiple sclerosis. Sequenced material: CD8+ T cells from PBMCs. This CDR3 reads CASSLSGSGANVLTF. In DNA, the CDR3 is TGTGCCAGCAGTTTATCTGGCTCTGGGGCCAACGTCCTGACTTTC. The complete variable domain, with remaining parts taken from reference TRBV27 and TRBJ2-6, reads EAQVTQNPRYLITVTGKKLTVTCSQNMNHEYMSWYRQDPGLGLRQIYYSMNVEVTDKGDVPEGYKVSRKEKRNFPLILESPSPNQTSLYFCASSLSGSGANVLTFGAGSRLTVL.